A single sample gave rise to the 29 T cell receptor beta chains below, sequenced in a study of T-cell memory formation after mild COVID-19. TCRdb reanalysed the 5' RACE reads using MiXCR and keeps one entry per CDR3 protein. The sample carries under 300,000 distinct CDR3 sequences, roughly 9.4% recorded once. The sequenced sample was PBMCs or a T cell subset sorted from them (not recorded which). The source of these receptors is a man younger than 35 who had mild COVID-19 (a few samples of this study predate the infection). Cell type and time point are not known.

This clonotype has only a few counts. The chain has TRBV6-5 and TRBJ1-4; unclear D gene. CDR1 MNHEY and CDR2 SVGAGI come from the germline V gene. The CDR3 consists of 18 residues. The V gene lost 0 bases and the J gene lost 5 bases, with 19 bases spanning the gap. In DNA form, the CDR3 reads TGTGCCAGCAGTTACTCTTTTTGGGTGAACGGCCCCAATGAAAAACTGTTTTTT. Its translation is CASSYSFWVNGPNEKLFF.

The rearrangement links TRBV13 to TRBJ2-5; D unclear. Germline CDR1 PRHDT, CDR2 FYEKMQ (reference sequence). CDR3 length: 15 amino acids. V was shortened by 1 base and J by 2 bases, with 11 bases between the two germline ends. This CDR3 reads CASSLDRDSQETQYF. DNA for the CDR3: TGTGCCAGCAGCTTAGATAGGGATTCGCAAGAGACCCAGTACTTC.

CDR3 in amino acids: CASSESRMGGPPTNEQFF. The CDR3, as DNA: TGCGCCAGCAGCGAATCCAGGATGGGGGGGCCCCCCACCAATGAGCAGTTCTTC. The V and J genes are TRBV5-1 and TRBJ2-1; tentative D call: TRBD2 (7 bases). Trimming took off 4 bases at V and 6 bases at J, with 26 bases between the two ends. The CDR3 extends over 18 amino acids. The germline V gene has CDR1 SGHRS and CDR2 YFSETQ.

The CDR3 spells CSAAVWGAMSTEAFF. In nucleotides, the CDR3 is TGCAGTGCTGCGGTTTGGGGGGCGATGAGCACTGAAGCTTTCTTT. V gene TRBV20-1 combines with J gene TRBJ1-1, with a weak D call TRBD1 (6 bases). Trimming took 5 bases from V and 4 from J, leaving 20 bases between them. CDR3 size: 15 residues. The V gene's germline CDR1 is DFQATT and CDR2 SNEGSKA (reference sequence).

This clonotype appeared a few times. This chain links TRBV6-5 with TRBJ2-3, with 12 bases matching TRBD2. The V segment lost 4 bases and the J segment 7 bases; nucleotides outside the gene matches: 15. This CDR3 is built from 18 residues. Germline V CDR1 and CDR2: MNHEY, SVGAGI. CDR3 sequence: CASSSGLLAGGGDYTQYF. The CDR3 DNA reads TGTGCCAGCAGTTCCGGCCTACTAGCGGGGGGCGGGGATTATACGCAGTATTTT.

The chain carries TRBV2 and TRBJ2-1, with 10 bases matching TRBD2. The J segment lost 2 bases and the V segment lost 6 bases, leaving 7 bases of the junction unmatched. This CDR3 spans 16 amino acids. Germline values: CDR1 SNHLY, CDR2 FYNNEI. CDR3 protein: CASRWSGGAPYNEQFF. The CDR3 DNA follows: TGTGCCAGCAGATGGAGCGGGGGGGCCCCCTACAATGAGCAGTTCTTC.

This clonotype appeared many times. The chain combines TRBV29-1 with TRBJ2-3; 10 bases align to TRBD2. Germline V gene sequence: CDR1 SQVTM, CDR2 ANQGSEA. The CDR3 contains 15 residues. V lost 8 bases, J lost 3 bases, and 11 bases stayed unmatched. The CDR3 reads CSTTDSGGATDTQYF. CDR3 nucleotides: TGCAGCACAACGGACAGCGGGGGGGCGACAGATACGCAGTATTTT.

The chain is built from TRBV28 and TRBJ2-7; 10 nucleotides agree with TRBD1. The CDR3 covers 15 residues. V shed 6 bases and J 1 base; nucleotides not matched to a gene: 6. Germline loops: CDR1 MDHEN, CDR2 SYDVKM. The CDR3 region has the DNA TGTGCCAGCAGCTCCGGGACAGGGGTTTCCTACGAGCAGTACTTC. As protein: CASSSGTGVSYEQYF.

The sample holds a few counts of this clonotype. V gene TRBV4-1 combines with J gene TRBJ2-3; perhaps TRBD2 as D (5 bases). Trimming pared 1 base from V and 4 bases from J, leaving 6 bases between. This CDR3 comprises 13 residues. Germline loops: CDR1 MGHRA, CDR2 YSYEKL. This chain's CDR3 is CASSQGLSDTQYF. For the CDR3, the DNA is TGCGCCAGCAGCCAAGGACTATCAGATACGCAGTATTTT.

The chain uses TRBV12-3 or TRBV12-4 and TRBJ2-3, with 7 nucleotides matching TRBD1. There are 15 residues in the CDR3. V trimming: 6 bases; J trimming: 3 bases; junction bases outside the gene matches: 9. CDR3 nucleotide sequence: TGTGCCAGCAGATATACAGGGGCGGGTACAGATACGCAGTATTTT. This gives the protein CASRYTGAGTDTQYF.

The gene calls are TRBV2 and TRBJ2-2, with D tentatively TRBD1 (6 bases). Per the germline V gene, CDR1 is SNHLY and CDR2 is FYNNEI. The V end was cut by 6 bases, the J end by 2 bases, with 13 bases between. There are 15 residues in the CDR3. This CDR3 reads CASRATGPNTGELFF. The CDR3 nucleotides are TGTGCCAGCAGGGCGACAGGCCCCAACACCGGGGAGCTGTTTTTT.

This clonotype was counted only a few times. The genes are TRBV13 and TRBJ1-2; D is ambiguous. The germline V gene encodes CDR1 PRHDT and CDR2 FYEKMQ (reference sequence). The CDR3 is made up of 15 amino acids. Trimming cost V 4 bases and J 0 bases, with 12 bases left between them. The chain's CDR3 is CASSSGLGPNYGYTF. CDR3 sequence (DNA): TGTGCCAGCAGCTCAGGTCTGGGTCCTAACTATGGCTACACCTTC.

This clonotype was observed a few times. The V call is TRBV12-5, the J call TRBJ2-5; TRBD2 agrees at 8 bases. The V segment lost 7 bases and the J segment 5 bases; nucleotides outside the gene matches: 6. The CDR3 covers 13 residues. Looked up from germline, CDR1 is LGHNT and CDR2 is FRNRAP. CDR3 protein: CASARGGAETQYF. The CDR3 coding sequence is TGTGCTAGTGCCCGGGGGGGGGCTGAGACCCAGTACTTC.

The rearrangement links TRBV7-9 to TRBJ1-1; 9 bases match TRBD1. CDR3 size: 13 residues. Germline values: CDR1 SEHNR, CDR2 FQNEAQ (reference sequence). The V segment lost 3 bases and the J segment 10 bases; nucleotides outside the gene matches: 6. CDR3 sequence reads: CASSLGQGGTAFF. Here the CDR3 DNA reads TGTGCCAGCAGCTTGGGACAGGGTGGGACAGCTTTCTTT.

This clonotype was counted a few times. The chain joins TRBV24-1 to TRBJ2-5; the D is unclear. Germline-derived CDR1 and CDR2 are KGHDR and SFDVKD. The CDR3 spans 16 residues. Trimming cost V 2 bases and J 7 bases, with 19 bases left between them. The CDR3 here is CATSDSGRRGIGTQYF. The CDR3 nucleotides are TGTGCCACCAGTGATTCTGGACGCAGAGGAATTGGGACCCAGTACTTC.

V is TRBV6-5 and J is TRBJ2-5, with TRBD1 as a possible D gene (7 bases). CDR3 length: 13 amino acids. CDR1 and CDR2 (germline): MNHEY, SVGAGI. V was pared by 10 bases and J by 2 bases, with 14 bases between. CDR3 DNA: TGTGCCATCAGGAGGGGGCCTCAAGAGACCCAGTACTTC. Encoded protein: CAIRRGPQETQYF.

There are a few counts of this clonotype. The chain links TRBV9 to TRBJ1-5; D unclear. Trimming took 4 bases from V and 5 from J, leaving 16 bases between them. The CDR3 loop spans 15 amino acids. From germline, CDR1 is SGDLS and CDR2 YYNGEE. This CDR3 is CASSPHGENHQPQHF. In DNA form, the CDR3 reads TGTGCCAGCAGCCCCCACGGGGAGAACCATCAGCCCCAGCATTTT.

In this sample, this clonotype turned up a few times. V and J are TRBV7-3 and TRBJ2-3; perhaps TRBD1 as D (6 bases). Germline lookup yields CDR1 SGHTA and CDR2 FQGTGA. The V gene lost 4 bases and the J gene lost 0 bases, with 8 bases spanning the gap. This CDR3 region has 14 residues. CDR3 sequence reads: CASSWGQSTDTQYF. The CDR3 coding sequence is TGTGCCAGCAGCTGGGGACAAAGCACAGATACGCAGTATTTT.

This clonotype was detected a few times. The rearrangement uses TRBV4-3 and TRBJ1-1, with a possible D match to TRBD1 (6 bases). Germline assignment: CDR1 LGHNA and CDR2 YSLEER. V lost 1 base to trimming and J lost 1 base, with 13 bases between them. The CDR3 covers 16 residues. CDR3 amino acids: CASSQGRGPGNTEAFF. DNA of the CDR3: TGCGCCAGCAGCCAAGGCAGGGGCCCCGGGAACACTGAAGCTTTCTTT.

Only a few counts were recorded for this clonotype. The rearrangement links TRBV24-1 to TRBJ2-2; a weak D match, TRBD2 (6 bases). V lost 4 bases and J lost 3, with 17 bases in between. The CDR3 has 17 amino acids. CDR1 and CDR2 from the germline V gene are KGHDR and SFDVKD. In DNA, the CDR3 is TGTGCCACCAGTGAATCGGGGGTAAGGACGGACACCGGGGAGCTGTTTTTT. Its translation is CATSESGVRTDTGELFF.

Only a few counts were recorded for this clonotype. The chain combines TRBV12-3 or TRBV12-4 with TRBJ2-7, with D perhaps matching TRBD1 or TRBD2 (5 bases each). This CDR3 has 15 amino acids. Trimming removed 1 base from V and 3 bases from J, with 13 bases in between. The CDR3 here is CASSLGGVKDYEQYF. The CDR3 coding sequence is TGTGCCAGCAGTTTAGGAGGGGTAAAGGACTACGAGCAGTACTTC.

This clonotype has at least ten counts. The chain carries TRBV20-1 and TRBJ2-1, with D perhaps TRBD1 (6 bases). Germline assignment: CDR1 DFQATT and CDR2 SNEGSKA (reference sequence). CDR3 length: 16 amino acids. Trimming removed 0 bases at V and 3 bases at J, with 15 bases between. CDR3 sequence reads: CSARDGTGHNYNEQFF. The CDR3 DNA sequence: TGCAGTGCTAGAGATGGTACGGGACATAACTACAATGAGCAGTTCTTC.

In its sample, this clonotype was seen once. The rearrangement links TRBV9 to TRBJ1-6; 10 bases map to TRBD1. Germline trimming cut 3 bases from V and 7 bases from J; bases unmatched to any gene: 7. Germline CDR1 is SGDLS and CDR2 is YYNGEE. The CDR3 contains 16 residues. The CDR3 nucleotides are TGTGCCAGCAGCGGACCGGGACAGGGGTCGAATTCACCCCTCCACTTT. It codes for CASSGPGQGSNSPLHF.

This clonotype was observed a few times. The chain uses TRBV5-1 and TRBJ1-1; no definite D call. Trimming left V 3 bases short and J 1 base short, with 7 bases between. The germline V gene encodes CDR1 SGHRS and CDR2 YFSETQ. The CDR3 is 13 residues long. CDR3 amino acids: CASSSPENTEAFF. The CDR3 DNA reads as TGCGCCAGCAGCTCTCCAGAGAACACTGAAGCTTTCTTT. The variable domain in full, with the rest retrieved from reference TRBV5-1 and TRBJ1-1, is KAGVTQTPRYLIKTRGQQVTLSCSPISGHRSVSWYQQTPGQGLQFLFEYFSETQRNKGNFPGRFSGRQFSNSRSEMNVSTLELGDSALYLCASSSPENTEAFFGQGTRLTVV.

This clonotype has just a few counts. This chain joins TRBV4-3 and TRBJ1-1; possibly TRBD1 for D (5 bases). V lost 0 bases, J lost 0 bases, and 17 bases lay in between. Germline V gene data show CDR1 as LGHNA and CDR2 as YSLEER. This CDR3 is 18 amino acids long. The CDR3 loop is CASSQEVVAGHMNTEAFF. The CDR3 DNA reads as TGCGCCAGCAGCCAAGAAGTGGTGGCAGGGCACATGAACACTGAAGCTTTCTTT.

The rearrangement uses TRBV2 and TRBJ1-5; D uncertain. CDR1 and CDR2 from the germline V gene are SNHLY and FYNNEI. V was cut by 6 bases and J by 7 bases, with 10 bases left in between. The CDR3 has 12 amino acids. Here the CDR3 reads CASRGIDQPQHF. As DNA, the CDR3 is TGTGCCAGCAGGGGTATTGACCAGCCCCAGCATTTT.

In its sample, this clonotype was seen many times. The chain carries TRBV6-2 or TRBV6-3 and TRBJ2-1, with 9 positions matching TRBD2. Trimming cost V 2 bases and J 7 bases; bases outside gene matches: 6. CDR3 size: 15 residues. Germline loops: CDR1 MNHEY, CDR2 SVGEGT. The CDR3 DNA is TGTGCCAGCAGTTACGAGGTAGCGGGGGCAAATGAGCAGTTCTTC. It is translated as CASSYEVAGANEQFF.

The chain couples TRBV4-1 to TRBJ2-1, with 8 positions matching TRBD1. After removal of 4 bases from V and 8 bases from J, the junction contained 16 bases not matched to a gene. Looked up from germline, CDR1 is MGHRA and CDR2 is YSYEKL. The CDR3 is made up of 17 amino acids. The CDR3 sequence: CASSPRGVDRAFDEQFF. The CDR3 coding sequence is TGCGCCAGCAGCCCCAGAGGGGTGGACAGGGCCTTCGATGAGCAGTTCTTC.

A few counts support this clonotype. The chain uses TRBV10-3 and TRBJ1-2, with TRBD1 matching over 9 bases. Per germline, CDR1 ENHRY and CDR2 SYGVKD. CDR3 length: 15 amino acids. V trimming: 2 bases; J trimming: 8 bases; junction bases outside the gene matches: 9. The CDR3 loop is CAISEPSGQGGGYTF. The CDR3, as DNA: TGTGCCATCAGTGAGCCCTCGGGACAGGGCGGCGGCTACACCTTC.